This T cell receptor (beta chain) emerged from a study of cytomegalovirus exposure and HLA in healthy donors. The primer mix had 60 Vbeta and 13 Jbeta primers. The repertoire was sequenced with immunoSEQ multiplex PCR; TCRdb's copy has only in-frame clones and lacks some. The data show about 90,000 clones, about 81% seen once. Study-level points and caveats: Within a later analysis, the majority of CMV-associated TCR beta chains appeared HLA-restricted. Most of the TCR beta V segments (in an earlier analysis) were productive either about 87% or about 30% of the time.

In the case of this clone: Its cognate antigen is unknown.

Germline values: CDR1 SGHRS, CDR2 YFSETQ. V shed 2 bases and J 4 bases; nucleotides not matched to a gene: 2. CDR3 length equals 14 residues. The TCR comes from a man aged 18 to 35 in good health and CMV-seronegative. This chain connects TRBV5-1 to TRBJ2-2, with 7 bases aligning to TRBD2. Sequenced sample: PBMCs. The CDR3 DNA reads TGCGCCAGCAGCTTTGGGAGGGTCACCGGGGAGCTGTTTTTT. Translation gives CASSFGRVTGELFF.